Listed here is a single TCR beta chain. This sample stems from a study of shared clonotypes between healthy human individuals. Germline CDR1 reads SGHTA; CDR2 reads FQGNSA. The CDR3 runs 15 residues. With 0 bases removed from V and 7 bases from J, the gap between germline ends came to 10 bases. TCRdb's copy holds only in-frame clones and misses some; the assay was immunoSEQ multiplex PCR. Counted here are approximately 2.4 million clones, around 95% occurring once; the ten biggest clones make up around 0.13%. The source is a young man in good health. The V and J genes are TRBV7-2 and TRBJ1-6; D might be TRBD1 (5 bases). Input material: naive CD4+ T cells sorted from blood. The subset: CD45RA+ positively selected. The chain's CDR3 is CASSLAYGDNSPLHF. The CDR3 DNA reads TGTGCCAGCAGCTTAGCATATGGGGACAATTCACCCCTCCACTTT.